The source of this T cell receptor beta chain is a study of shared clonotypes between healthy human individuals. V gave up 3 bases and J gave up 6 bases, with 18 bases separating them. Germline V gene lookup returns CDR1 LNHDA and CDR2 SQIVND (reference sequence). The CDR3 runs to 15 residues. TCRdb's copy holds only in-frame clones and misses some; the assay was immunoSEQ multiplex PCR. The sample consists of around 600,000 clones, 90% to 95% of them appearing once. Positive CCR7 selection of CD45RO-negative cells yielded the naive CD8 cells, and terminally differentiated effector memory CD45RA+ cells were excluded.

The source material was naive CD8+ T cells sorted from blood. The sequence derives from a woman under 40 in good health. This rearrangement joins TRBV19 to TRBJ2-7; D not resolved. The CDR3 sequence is CASSIGTIWEGEQYF. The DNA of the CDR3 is TGTGCCAGTAGTATTGGTACAATCTGGGAAGGCGAGCAGTACTTC.